Following are 2 T cell receptor beta chains from one sample sequenced in a study of blood T cell repertoires in COVID-19. The data were produced by immunoSEQ multiplex PCR, yet TCRdb's version contains in-frame clones alone and is incomplete. This sample has hundreds of thousands of clones, with roughly nine tenths found just once. Source material: PBMCs or T cells enriched from blood (not recorded which). The receptors come from a man younger than 40 who had recovered from COVID-19.

The CDR3 DNA follows: TGTGCCAGCAGTTTTGTAGACATTCAGTACTTC. Protein product: CASSFVDIQYF. The chain has TRBV28 and TRBJ2-4; D gene ambiguous. The CDR3 extends over 11 amino acids. V lost 3 bases and J lost 8, with 5 bases in between. The germline V gene encodes CDR1 MDHEN and CDR2 SYDVKM.

The chain couples TRBV21-1 to TRBJ1-5; the table calls TRBD1, which could not be checked here. TRBV21-1 represents a pseudogene. The CDR3 loop spans 16 amino acids. CDR3 coding DNA: TGTGCCAGCAGCAAAGGGAAGGCAGGGGGAGGACAGCCCCAGCATTTT. Encoded protein: CASSKGKAGGGQPQHF.